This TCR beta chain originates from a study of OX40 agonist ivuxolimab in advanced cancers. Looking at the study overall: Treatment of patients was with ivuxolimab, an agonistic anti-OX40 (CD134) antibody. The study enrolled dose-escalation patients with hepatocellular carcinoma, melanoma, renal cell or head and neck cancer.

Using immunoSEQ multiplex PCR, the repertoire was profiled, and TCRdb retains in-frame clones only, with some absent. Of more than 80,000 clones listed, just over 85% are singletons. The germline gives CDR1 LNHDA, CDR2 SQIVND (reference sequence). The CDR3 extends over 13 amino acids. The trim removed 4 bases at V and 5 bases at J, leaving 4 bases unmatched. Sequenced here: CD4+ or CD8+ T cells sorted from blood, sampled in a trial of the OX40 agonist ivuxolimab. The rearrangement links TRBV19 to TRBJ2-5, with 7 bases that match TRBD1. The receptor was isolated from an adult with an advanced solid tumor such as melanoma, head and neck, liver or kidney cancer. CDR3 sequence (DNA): TGTGCCAGTAGTACGACAGGGAGTGAGACCCAGTACTTC. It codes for CASSTTGSETQYF.